At least ten counts were recorded for the clone carrying this TCR beta chain. Its antigen is not known. The source of the sample is a study of regulatory T cells in long-lasting Graves disease. Findings and caveats of the study: Preferential use of TRBV28, TRBJ1-2 and TRBJ2-5 was seen in persistent disease. TCR diversity was lower in persistent Graves' patients (versus newly diagnosed ones).

HTBI primers from iRepertoire and Arm-PCR of CDR3 regions yielded the TCR beta libraries. From the multiplex PCR reads, TCRdb called clonotypes with MiXCR, one entry per CDR3 protein. The sample holds about 240,000 distinct CDR3 sequences, around 21% seen once. Stated time point: newly diagnosed GD, antithyroid drugs for less than 3 months. The TCR library was made from RNA extracted from PBMCs. Patient provenance is recorded as an endocrinology department in Xi'an, China. This CDR3 is built from 14 residues. The V end was cut by 0 bases, the J end by 8 bases, with 13 bases between. The V gene's germline CDR1 is SEHNR and CDR2 FQNEAQ (reference sequence).

The sequencing here drew on peripheral blood mononuclear cells (PBMCs), taken at new diagnosis, from a patient treated with antithyroid drugs. The J gene is TRBJ1-2, the V gene TRBV7-9, with D perhaps TRBD1 (6 bases). The TCR comes from a female donor with Graves disease. The CDR3 nucleotides read TGTGCCAGCAGCTTAGCGGCAGGGGAGGGAGGCTACACCTTC. This sequence encodes CASSLAAGEGGYTF.